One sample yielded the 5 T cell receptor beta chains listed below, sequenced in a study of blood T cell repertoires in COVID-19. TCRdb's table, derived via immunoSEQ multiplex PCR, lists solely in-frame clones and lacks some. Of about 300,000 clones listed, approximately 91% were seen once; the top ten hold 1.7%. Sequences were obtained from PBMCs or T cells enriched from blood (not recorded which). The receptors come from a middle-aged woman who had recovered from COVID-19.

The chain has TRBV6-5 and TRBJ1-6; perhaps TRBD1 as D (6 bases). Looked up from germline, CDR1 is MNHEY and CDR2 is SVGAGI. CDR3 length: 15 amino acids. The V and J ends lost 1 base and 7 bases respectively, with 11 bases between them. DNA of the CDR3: TGTGCCAGCAGTTACTTGGAACAGGGAAATTCACCCCTCCACTTT. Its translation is CASSYLEQGNSPLHF.

CDR3 residues: CASSPETRGDGYTF. Written as DNA, the CDR3 is TGTGCCAGCTCACCAGAGACCAGGGGGGATGGCTACACCTTC. V and J are TRBV18 and TRBJ1-2; the match to TRBD1 covers 7 bases. With V trimmed by 2 bases and J by 6 bases, 6 bases remained unmatched. Germline assignment: CDR1 KGHSH and CDR2 LQKENI. The CDR3 sequence is 14 residues long.

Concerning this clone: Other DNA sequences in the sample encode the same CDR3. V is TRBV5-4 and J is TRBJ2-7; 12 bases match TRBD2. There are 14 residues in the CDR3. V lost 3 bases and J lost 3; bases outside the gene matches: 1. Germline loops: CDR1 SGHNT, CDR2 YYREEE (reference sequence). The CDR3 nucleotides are TGTGCCAGCAGCTCGGGACTAGCGGGCTACGAGCAGTACTTC. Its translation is CASSSGLAGYEQYF.

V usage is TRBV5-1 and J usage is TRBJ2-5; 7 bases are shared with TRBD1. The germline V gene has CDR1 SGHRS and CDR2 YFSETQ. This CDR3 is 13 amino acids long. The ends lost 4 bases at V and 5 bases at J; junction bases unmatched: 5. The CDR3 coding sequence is TGCGCCAGCAGCGCGACAGGGTCGGAGACCCAGTACTTC. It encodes CASSATGSETQYF.

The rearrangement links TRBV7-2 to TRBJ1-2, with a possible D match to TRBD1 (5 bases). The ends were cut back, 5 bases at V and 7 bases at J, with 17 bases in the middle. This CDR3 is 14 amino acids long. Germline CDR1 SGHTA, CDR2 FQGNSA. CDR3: CASSTNRGSVGYTF. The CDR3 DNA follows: TGTGCCAGCAGCACAAATCGGGGGTCGGTTGGCTACACCTTC.